These 2 T cell receptor beta chains were all obtained from the same sample, sequenced in a study of cytomegalovirus exposure and HLA in healthy donors. Researchers ran the PCR with 60 Vbeta and 13 Jbeta primers. Sequencing was performed with immunoSEQ multiplex PCR; in TCRdb, only in-frame clones are kept and a portion is missing. The sample has some 170,000 clones; about 69% are singletons. Sequencing was carried out using PBMCs. These receptors originate from a human donor in good health.

CDR3: CASSDRGLSEQFF. CDR3 bases: TGTGCCAGCAGTGATAGGGGGCTTTCTGAGCAGTTCTTC. V is TRBV25-1 and J is TRBJ2-1; 7 nucleotides agree with TRBD1. The V segment lost 3 bases and the J segment 9 bases; nucleotides outside the gene matches: 5. The germline V gene encodes CDR1 MGHDK and CDR2 SYGVNS. This CDR3 has 13 residues.

The chain joins TRBV7-9 to TRBJ2-5; 8 bases align to TRBD2. The trim removed 2 bases at V and 1 base at J, leaving 12 bases unmatched. The germline V gene has CDR1 SEHNR and CDR2 FQNEAQ (reference sequence). The CDR3 has 18 residues. In nucleotides, the CDR3 is TGTGCCAGCAGCTTATATCGGGGGGGCGGGGGGCCCCAAGAGACCCAGTACTTC. This translates into CASSLYRGGGGPQETQYF. The variable domain in full, with the rest retrieved from reference TRBV7-9 and TRBJ2-5, is DTGVSQNPRHKITKRGQNVTFRCDPISEHNRLYWYRQTLGQGPEFLTYFQNEAQLEKSRLLSDRFSAERPKGSFSTLEIQRTEQGDSAMYLCASSLYRGGGGPQETQYFGPGTRLLVL.